This TCR beta chain was captured in a study of cytomegalovirus exposure and HLA in healthy donors. Germline-derived CDR1 and CDR2 are GTSNPN and SVGIG (reference sequence). Trimming took off 0 bases at V and 4 bases at J, with 9 bases between the two ends. The CDR3 is 13 amino acids. This clone was counted a few times. Other DNA sequences in this specimen translate into the identical CDR3. This PCR relied on a set of 60 Vbeta primers and 13 Jbeta primers. Sequencing was performed with immunoSEQ multiplex PCR; in TCRdb, only in-frame clones are kept and a portion is missing. The data show roughly 180,000 clones, roughly 75% seen once.

This clonotype originated in a female donor in good health and CMV-seronegative. The V gene is TRBV30, the J gene TRBJ1-1, with no clear D. Sequencing used PBMCs. The CDR3 loop reads CAWSVTGGTEAFF. The CDR3 DNA is TGTGCCTGGAGTGTAACGGGAGGCACTGAAGCTTTCTTT.